This TCR beta chain derives from a study of cytomegalovirus exposure and HLA in healthy donors. Study overall: Falling in the Caucasian-associated ancestry cluster were about 80% of 398 genotyped donors.

The CDR3 length is 15 residues. Germline values: CDR1 MNHNY, CDR2 SVGAGI (reference sequence). Trimming took 2 bases from V and 4 from J; bases not matched to a gene: 4. The PCR used 60 Vbeta and 13 Jbeta primers. Per the original methods: Later analysis identified roughly 84 million unique TCR beta chains, around 10 million shared. Sequencing was performed with immunoSEQ multiplex PCR; in TCRdb, only in-frame clones are kept and a portion is missing. V and J calls plus clone size are reproduced from that table; the DNA served to infer D and trimming. The sample carries 150,000 to 200,000 clones, about four fifths recorded once. Remarks on this clone: What it recognizes is unknown.

Whole-study results and caveats: The dataset shows that most TCR sequences were rare, while some public TCRs occurred in many donors.

Though probably carrying unrecorded immune exposures, donors were nominally healthy at sampling. The chain has TRBV6-6 and TRBJ1-3, with 8 positions matching TRBD1. This TCR came from a man between 18 and 29 years old in good health and CMV-seronegative. The sample was PBMCs. DNA for the CDR3: TGTGCCAGCAGTTACCCGACAGGGGCCGGAAACACCATATATTTT. Its protein product is CASSYPTGAGNTIYF.